These 10 T cell receptor beta chains share one sample of origin, sequenced in a study of regulatory T cells in long-lasting Graves disease. The time point was: newly diagnosed GD, antithyroid drugs for less than 3 months. The TCR library was made from RNA that had been extracted from PBMCs in TRIzol. Through Arm-PCR of CDR3 regions and iRepertoire HTBI primers, TCR beta libraries were built. TCRdb reanalysed the multiplex PCR reads using MiXCR and keeps one entry per CDR3 protein. The data show under 700,000 distinct CDR3 sequences, with approximately 16% seen just once and 20% to 25% held by the top ten. The data also belong to a second study, concerning T cells in Graves' hyperthyroidism and ophthalmopathy.

Sample: peripheral blood mononuclear cells (PBMCs), taken at new diagnosis, from a patient treated with antithyroid drugs. These receptors all stem from a middle-aged woman with Graves disease.

This clonotype was counted a few times. This rearrangement joins TRBV6-1 to TRBJ1-1; no firm D call. V lost 6 bases, J lost 6 bases, and 11 bases lay in between. Germline V gene data show CDR1 as MNHNS and CDR2 as SASEGT. The CDR3 loop spans 12 amino acids. Here the CDR3 DNA reads TGTGCCAGCAGGACCGTCAAGGCTGAAGCTTTCTTT. It translates to CASRTVKAEAFF.

This clonotype showed up just a few times. V is TRBV27 and J is TRBJ2-1; D remains unclear. CDR3 length: 13 residues. Germline-derived CDR1 and CDR2 are MNHEY and SMNVEV (reference sequence). V was cut by 0 bases and J by 5 bases, with 5 bases left in between. CDR3 sequence reads: CASSLSDNNEQFF. Here the CDR3 DNA reads TGTGCCAGCAGTTTATCCGACAACAATGAGCAGTTCTTC.

As to this clonotype: A much larger clone lies one base from this, so it may be a read error. The CDR3 spells CARDPAGYLQPQHF. In DNA form, the CDR3 reads TGTGCCAGAGACCCTGCAGGGTACCTGCAGCCCCAGCATTTT. The chain uses TRBV6-7 and TRBJ1-5, with D maybe TRBD1 (5 bases). TRBV6-7 is classed as an ORF, of uncertain function. V lost 9 bases to trimming and J lost 7 bases, with 19 bases between them. The CDR3 extends over 14 amino acids.

In its sample, this clonotype was seen many times. J is TRBJ2-1 and V is TRBV27; D gene ambiguous. V lost 6 bases to trimming and J lost 4 bases, with 13 bases between them. In germline, CDR1 is MNHEY, CDR2 SMNVEV (reference sequence). CDR3 length: 14 amino acids. The CDR3 sequence: CASSFGPIYNEQFF. The CDR3 nucleotides are TGTGCCAGCAGCTTCGGACCTATATACAATGAGCAGTTCTTC.

This clonotype was picked up a small number of times. J is TRBJ2-2 and V is TRBV14; D remains ambiguous. In germline, CDR1 is SGHDN, CDR2 FVKESK. Trimming took off 5 bases at V and 6 bases at J, with 7 bases between the two ends. The CDR3 spans 12 residues. The CDR3 DNA follows: TGTGCCAGCAGCAAAGGGTCCGGGGAGCTGTTTTTT. It yields the protein CASSKGSGELFF.

Only a few counts were recorded for this clonotype. The V gene is TRBV15, the J gene TRBJ1-5; TRBD1 might be the D (5 bases). The CDR3 spans 13 residues. With 5 bases removed from V and 3 bases from J, the gap between germline ends came to 8 bases. The germline CDR1 and CDR2 sequences are LNHNV and YYDKDF (reference sequence). Here the CDR3 DNA reads TGTGCCACCAGCGGGGGGAACAATCAGCCCCAGCATTTT. Encoded protein: CATSGGNNQPQHF.

This chain joins TRBV6-1 and TRBJ1-6, with D unresolved. The V end lost 6 bases, the J end lost 3 bases, and 15 bases lay between the germline ends. The CDR3 extends over 16 amino acids. Per the germline V gene, CDR1 is MNHNS and CDR2 is SASEGT. CDR3 in DNA: TGTGCCAGCAGGGCGTCCCCAAGCGACTATAATTCACCCCTCCACTTT. Translation: CASRASPSDYNSPLHF.

This clonotype was recorded many times. The rearrangement uses TRBV11-2 and TRBJ2-5, with D possibly being TRBD1 or TRBD2 (5 bases each). Germline CDR1 and CDR2: SGHAT and FQNNGV. The CDR3 is 16 amino acids. Trimming left V 4 bases short and J 1 base short, with 16 bases between. The CDR3 spells CASSSALRGPQETQYF. The CDR3 DNA reads TGTGCCAGCAGCTCCGCCCTCCGGGGCCCCCAAGAGACCCAGTACTTC.

The rearrangement joins TRBV19 to TRBJ1-5, with 8 bases lining up with TRBD1. The CDR3 has 15 amino acids. In germline, CDR1 is LNHDA, CDR2 SQIVND (reference sequence). Losses at the gene ends were 6 bases for V and 6 bases for J; bases not matched to a gene: 10. The CDR3 nucleotides read TGTGCCAGTAGGCAGGACAGGGAGGTCACTCAGCCCCAGCATTTT. It specifies CASRQDREVTQPQHF.

This clonotype was recorded at least ten times. This chain links TRBV20-1 with TRBJ2-5; 7 nucleotides line up with TRBD1. The CDR3 covers 13 residues. Germline values: CDR1 DFQATT, CDR2 SNEGSKA (reference sequence). V lost 5 bases, J lost 5 bases, and 8 bases stayed unmatched. In DNA form, the CDR3 reads TGCAGTGCTCGAAAGACAGGGTTTGAGACCCAGTACTTC. Its protein is CSARKTGFETQYF.